This T cell receptor beta chain appears in the sequencing data of a study of CD8 T cells in Susac syndrome. General study results and limits: CD4+ T cell repertoires in Susac syndrome exhibited no evidence of clonal expansion.

About 0.45 to 1 ug RNA was reverse transcribed with random hexamers. MiXCR, run by TCRdb on the immunoSEQ multiplex PCR reads, gives a single entry per CDR3 protein. The sample records 150,000 or so distinct CDR3 sequences, 95% being singletons. In the case of this clonotype: Its specificity is unknown.

The V gene lost 6 bases and the J gene lost 1 base, with 9 bases spanning the gap. Germline lookup yields CDR1 SGHDN and CDR2 FVKESK. The CDR3 extends over 13 amino acids. CD8+ and CD4+ T cells were negatively isolated; TEMRA cells were FACS-enriched. This sequence originates from a human donor with Susac syndrome. The specimen was CD4+ T cells from PBMCs. The J gene is TRBJ1-1, the V gene TRBV14, with unresolved D. As DNA, the CDR3 is TGTGCCAGCAGGCGCTTTAGGAACACTGAAGCTTTCTTT. Residues: CASRRFRNTEAFF.